This TCR beta chain was sequenced during a study of blood T cell repertoires in COVID-19. The overall study: The United States, Italy and Spain provided the acute and convalescent COVID-19 samples. The cDNA or gDNA used as material had been derived from T cells, B-cell-depleted T cells, or PBMCs.

Using immunoSEQ multiplex PCR, the repertoire was profiled, and TCRdb retains in-frame clones only, with some absent. Of a few hundred thousand clones listed, approximately 80% are singletons. Trimming stripped 5 bases from V and 3 bases from J, with 14 bases between. CDR1 is SEHNR, CDR2 FQNEAQ, per germline (reference sequence). The CDR3 runs to 14 residues. The gene calls are TRBV7-9 and TRBJ2-7; maybe TRBD1 (6 bases). Sequencing used peripheral blood. The sequence derives from a human donor with acute or convalescent COVID-19. The donor label of this sample is uncertain. The CDR3 sequence: CASSPTGLGYEQYF. The CDR3 nucleotides read TGTGCCAGCAGCCCTACAGGGCTCGGCTACGAGCAGTACTTC. Full variable domain (remainder filled in from reference TRBV7-9 and TRBJ2-7): DTGVSQNPRHKITKRGQNVTFRCDPISEHNRLYWYRQTLGQGPEFLTYFQNEAQLEKSRLLSDRFSAERPKGSFSTLEIQRTEQGDSAMYLCASSPTGLGYEQYFGPGTRLTVT.